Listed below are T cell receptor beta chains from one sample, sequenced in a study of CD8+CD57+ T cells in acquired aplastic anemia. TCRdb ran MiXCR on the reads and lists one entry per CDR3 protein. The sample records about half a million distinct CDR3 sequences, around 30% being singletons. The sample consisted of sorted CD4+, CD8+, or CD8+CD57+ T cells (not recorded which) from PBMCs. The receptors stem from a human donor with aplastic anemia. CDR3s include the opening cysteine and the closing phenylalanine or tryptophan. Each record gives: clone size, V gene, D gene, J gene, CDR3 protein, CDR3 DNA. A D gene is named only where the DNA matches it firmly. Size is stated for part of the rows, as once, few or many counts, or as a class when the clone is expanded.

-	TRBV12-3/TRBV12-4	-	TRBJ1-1	CASTPGGIGGAFF	TGTGCCAGCACCCCTGGGGGCATAGGGGGAGCTTTCTTT
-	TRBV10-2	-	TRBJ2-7	CASSPGQEGEQYF	TGCGCCAGCAGCCCTGGACAGGAGGGCGAGCAGTACTTC
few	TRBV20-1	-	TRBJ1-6	CSARVWGEVSSYNSPLHF	TGCAGTGCTAGAGTTTGGGGGGAGGTGAGCTCCTATAATTCACCCCTCCACTTT
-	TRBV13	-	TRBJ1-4	CASSSRQNEKLFF	TGTGCCAGCAGCTCGCGACAGAACGAAAAACTGTTTTTT
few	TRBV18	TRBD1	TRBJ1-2	CASSLRDRAHGYTF	TGTGCCAGCTCACTCAGGGACAGGGCCCATGGCTACACCTTC
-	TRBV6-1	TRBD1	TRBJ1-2	CASRHRRLPGTGTWGYTF	TGTGCCAGCAGACACCGAAGACTTCCCGGGACAGGGACCTGGGGCTACACCTTC
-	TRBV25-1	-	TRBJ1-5	CASINPGSNQPQHF	TGTGCCAGCATAAATCCGGGGAGCAATCAGCCCCAGCATTTT
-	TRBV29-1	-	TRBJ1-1	CSVAGPTNTEAFF	TGCAGCGTCGCCGGACCGACGAACACTGAAGCTTTCTTT
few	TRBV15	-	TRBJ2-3	CATSSPTPSPDTQYF	TGTGCCACCAGCAGCCCCACCCCCAGCCCAGATACGCAGTATTTT
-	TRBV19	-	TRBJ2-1	CASSHTRAGPGQVDEQFF	TGTGCCAGTAGTCACACTCGGGCGGGCCCCGGGCAGGTTGATGAGCAGTTCTTC
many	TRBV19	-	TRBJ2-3	CATQGHSDTQYF	TGTGCTACACAGGGTCATTCAGATACGCAGTATTTT
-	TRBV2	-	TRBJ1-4	CASSESQYNEKLFF	TGTGCCAGCAGTGAAAGCCAGTATAATGAAAAACTGTTTTTT
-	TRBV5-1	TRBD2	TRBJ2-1	CASSLPSGRADEQFF	TGCGCCAGCAGCTTGCCTAGCGGGAGGGCCGATGAGCAGTTCTTC
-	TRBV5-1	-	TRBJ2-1	CASAPGGNNEQFF	TGCGCCAGCGCCCCAGGGGGGAACAATGAGCAGTTCTTC
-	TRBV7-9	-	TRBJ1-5	CASRTRRDNQPQHF	TGTGCCAGCAGAACCAGGAGGGACAATCAGCCCCAGCATTTT
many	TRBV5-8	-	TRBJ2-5	CASSLVGTQYF	TGTGCCAGCAGCTTGGTCGGGACCCAGTACTTC
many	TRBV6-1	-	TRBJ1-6	CASFDRNNSPLHF	TGTGCCAGCTTCGACAGGAATAATTCACCCCTCCACTTT
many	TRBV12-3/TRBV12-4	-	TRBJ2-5	CASSLLWETQYF	TGTGCCAGCAGTTTACTGTGGGAGACCCAGTACTTC
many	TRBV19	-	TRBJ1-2	CASSISDSASYGYTF	TGTGCCAGTAGTATTTCGGATTCGGCGTCCTATGGCTACACCTTC
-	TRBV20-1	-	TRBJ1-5	CSAYLNSNQPQHF	TGCAGTGCGTATTTAAATAGCAATCAGCCCCAGCATTTT
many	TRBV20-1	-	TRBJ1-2	CSATSDGRGDGYTF	TGCAGTGCTACTTCGGATGGCAGGGGAGATGGCTACACCTTC
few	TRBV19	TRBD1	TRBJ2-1	CASSTKGQGVSNEQFF	TGTGCCAGTAGTACTAAGGGACAGGGGGTTAGCAATGAGCAGTTCTTC
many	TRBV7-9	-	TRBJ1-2	CASRGGYTF	TGTGCCAGCAGGGGTGGCTACACCTTC
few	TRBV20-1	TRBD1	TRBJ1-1	CSARVERQGRFEAFF	TGCAGTGCTAGAGTCGAAAGACAGGGTAGGTTTGAAGCTTTCTTT
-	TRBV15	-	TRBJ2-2	CATSRGWRANTGELFF	TGTGCCACCAGCAGGGGTTGGAGGGCGAACACCGGGGAGCTGTTTTTT
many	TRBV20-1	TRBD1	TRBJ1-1	CSAPGQGNTEAFF	TGCAGTGCGCCTGGACAGGGAAACACTGAAGCTTTCTTT
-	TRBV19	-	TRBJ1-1	CASSIQGLNTEAFF	TGTGCCAGTAGTATCCAGGGGTTGAACACTGAAGCTTTCTTT
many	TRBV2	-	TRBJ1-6	CASSDGGRHNSPLHF	TGTGCCAGCAGTGATGGCGGACGCCATAATTCACCCCTCCACTTT
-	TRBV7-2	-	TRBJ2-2	CASSLRGRRTGELFF	TGTGCCAGCAGCTTACGGGGGCGCCGAACCGGGGAGCTGTTTTTT
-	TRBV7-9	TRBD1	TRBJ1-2	CASSQFPGGDHGYTF	TGTGCCAGCAGCCAATTCCCAGGGGGCGATCACGGCTACACCTTC
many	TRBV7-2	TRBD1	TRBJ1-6	CASSPRSGGDSPLHF	TGTGCCAGCAGCCCCCGATCAGGGGGCGATTCACCCCTCCACTTT
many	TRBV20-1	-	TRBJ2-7	CSARFDGPDEQYF	TGCAGTGCTAGATTTGATGGGCCCGACGAGCAGTACTTC
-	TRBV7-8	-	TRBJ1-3	CASSFRRGGGNTIYF	TGTGCCAGCAGCTTCCGAAGGGGAGGTGGAAACACCATATATTTT
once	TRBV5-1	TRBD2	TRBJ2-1	CASSLVPLSGRGNEQFF	TGCGCCAGCAGCTTGGTCCCGCTTAGCGGGAGGGGGAATGAGCAGTTCTTC
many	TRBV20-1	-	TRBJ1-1	CSASDSEAFF	TGCAGTGCTAGTGACAGTGAAGCTTTCTTT
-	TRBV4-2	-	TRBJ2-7	CASSQDKAGEQYF	TGTGCCAGCAGCCAAGATAAAGCGGGCGAGCAGTACTTC
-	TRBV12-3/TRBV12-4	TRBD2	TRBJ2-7	CASSHPGTSGGGYEQYF	TGTGCCAGCAGTCACCCCGGGACTAGCGGGGGGGGCTACGAGCAGTACTTC
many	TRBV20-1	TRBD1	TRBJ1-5	CSAKPVTGNQPQHF	TGCAGTGCTAAGCCGGTGACAGGGAACCAGCCCCAGCATTTT
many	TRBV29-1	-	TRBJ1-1	CSAKNTEAFF	TGCAGCGCTAAGAACACTGAAGCTTTCTTT
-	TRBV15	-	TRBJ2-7	CATSREALYERYF	TGTGCCACCAGCAGAGAGGCCCTTTACGAGCGGTACTTC
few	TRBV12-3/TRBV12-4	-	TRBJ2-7	CASSETGLLPLEQYF	TGTGCCAGCAGTGAGACGGGACTCCTGCCCTTGGAGCAGTACTTC
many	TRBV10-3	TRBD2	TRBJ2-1	CAILDSGGADEQFF	TGTGCCATCTTGGATAGCGGGGGGGCCGATGAGCAGTTCTTC
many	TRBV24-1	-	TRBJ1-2	CATSGSWAGSDGYTF	TGTGCCACCAGTGGTTCTTGGGCTGGGAGCGATGGCTACACCTTC